This T cell receptor beta chain was identified in a study of cytomegalovirus exposure and HLA in healthy donors (dated by TCRdb to 2016 to 2017). About the study as a whole: An earlier analysis of 587 of the donors reported 276 Gb of sequence data and around 120 million unique TCR beta sequences obtained from about 200 million T cells. An early release covering roughly 640 HLA-typed donors comprised 250 to 350 gigabases of sequencing data and tens of millions of unique TCR sequences. Typing coverage differed by locus: A, B, C, DRB1 and DQB1 were typed in roughly 620-630 donors, DQA1 in around 500, DPA1 in 606, and DPB1 in 472. Alongside the repertoire data, information on donor age, sex, ethnicity and CMV serostatus was compiled. On average, roughly 250,000 unique TCR beta nucleotide sequences were sequenced per donor among 300 to 500 genotyped donors of the cohort, with roughly a sixth of those sequences being non-productive. The later analysis used no new phenotypic data to find candidate immune exposures, relying instead on TCR beta sequences and their occurrence across donors. Every discovery cohort repertoire had been produced on one sequencing platform. In an earlier analysis of a few hundred of the donors, high-throughput TCR beta sequencing was used to judge whether each TCR beta V gene segment behaved as functional or pseudogenic. The study profiled the T cell repertoires of more than 500 subjects by immunosequencing and related them to cytomegalovirus serostatus. A later analysis re-analyzed previously published TCR beta repertoires from about 600 donors and added high-resolution HLA genotyping to study TCR occurrence patterns. Five DR-DQ haplotypes were handled as single units for association and clustering, since linkage in the cohort was strong. Of the roughly 400 genotyped donors, less than 85% were placed in the genetic ancestry cluster associated with self-reported Caucasian donors. Genome-wide SNP genotypes for about three fifths of the roughly 700 donors were used in a later genetic analysis, which treated that subset as a discovery cohort. Along with the 666-subject first cohort, a separate validation cohort of over a hundred different subjects was used. The aim of the study was to test whether cataloging public T cell receptors could identify signatures of past pathogen exposure. To predict cytomegalovirus infection status, the study combined high-throughput TCR immunosequencing, statistical association of individual TCRs with disease status, and machine learning. Both class I and class II loci were covered by HLA typing, at four-digit resolution.

The cohort was made up of 650 to 700 healthy bone marrow donors. All cohort members were sampled while nominally healthy, although unrecorded immune exposures were likely present. The donor was CMV seronegative and was included in the group of a few hundred seronegative cohort members. Every donor gave a peripheral blood sample, and the peripheral blood mononuclear cells from that sample were used for TCR beta sequencing. Genomic DNA was extracted from the blood cell samples with the Qiagen DNeasy Blood Extraction Kit. The research as a whole found: A later analysis associated roughly 17,000 TCR beta sequences with specific HLA alleles at a false discovery rate of 0.05. According to the authors, the approach could potentially be generalized to other disease states and immunological phenotypes. In a later analysis, HLA-associated TCR beta chains were found to be more clonally expanded and to have lower generation probabilities than equally common non-associated chains. When HLA alleles, especially DR and DQ, strongly co-occurred, TCR associations were difficult to assign to individual alleles. The sequencing pipeline was judged likely to have produced a cluster of highly shared sequence variants as a technical artifact. In an earlier analysis of 500 to 650 of the donors, most TCR beta V segments appeared in productive rearrangements about 87% or about 30% of the time, broadly matching IMGT annotations. Because the 87-base-pair reads could not distinguish some IMGT-functional V segments, including TRBV6-2 and TRBV6-3, those segments were excluded. According to a later genetic analysis, donors in an Asian-associated ancestry cluster had fewer N-insertions in productive TCRs than the approximately 650-donor mean. In a later genetic analysis, a missense DCLRE1C variant was associated with V-gene and J-gene trimming of TCR beta chains, and the association was replicated in an independent cohort. In vitro tests confirmed that three of the cytomegalovirus-associated TCR beta chains recognize cytomegalovirus antigens. Because HLA typing was missing for some donors at each locus, association tests included only the typed subset. For the cohort, immune exposure information was limited to CMV serostatus. In a later analysis, the rate of TCR association differed among HLA loci, with DRB1 alleles having the most associated TCRs and HLA-C alleles having the fewest. Presence/absence analyses assumed roughly uniform sequencing depth across donors, an assumption that may not hold. Correlated functional status among segregating V segments might be attributable to linkage disequilibrium, but an unknown experimental factor could not be ruled out. A further reported finding was that TCR beta sequences accurately predicted the HLA-A and HLA-B alleles for most subjects in the first cohort. Several of the top co-occurrence clusters appeared to be linked to parvovirus B19, influenza, CMV and Epstein-Barr virus, according to a later analysis. In this cohort, only TCR beta chains were sequenced, and detectable features were limited by the absence of alpha or paired-chain data. The study gave a list of over 150 TCR beta chains associated with cytomegalovirus. In a later analysis, most CMV-associated TCR beta chains were found to appear HLA-restricted, with HLA associations seemingly driven largely by CMV exposure. The earlier analysis of some 540 of the donors excluded approximately 15 rarely observed V segments, including chromosome 9 orphons, because counts were too low. Across donors, most TCR sequences were observed very rarely, whereas some public TCRs were present in many individuals. In both the original and validation cohorts, the classifier was reported to diagnose cytomegalovirus status with high specificity and sensitivity.

Per the germline V gene, MGHRA is the CDR1 and YSYEKL is the CDR2. Including cysteine and phenylalanine, the CDR3 has 15 amino acids. Only the CDR3 portion is preserved as DNA: 45 bases, with reading frame beginning at the first base. Germline trimming: 1 base from V, 9 bases from J; junction bases outside gene matches: 9. Receptor libraries were prepared by the immunoSEQ multiplex PCR assay. For the multiplex PCR, a mixture combining 60 forward primers for TCR Vbeta segments and 13 reverse primers for TCR Jbeta segments was used. The CDR3 region of rearranged TCR beta genes was amplified from genomic DNA by a multiplex PCR assay. The amplified TCR beta libraries were sequenced on the Illumina HiSeq System as 87-base-pair reads. The study's own analysis went as follows. A later analysis tallied 75 million to 95 million unique TCR beta chains across the 640 or so repertoires, and some 10 million of those chains were shared by two or more donors. A nearest-neighbor algorithm error-corrected the raw reads and collapsed the reads into unique sequences, merging closely related sequences to remove PCR and sequencing errors. To assign V, D and J gene segments, CDR3 sequences were aligned to IMGT reference sequences. For a sequence to be retained, at least a six-nucleotide match to both a V gene segment and a J gene segment was required. A rearrangement counted as productive if the CDR3 had no stop codons and remained in frame with V and J, and every other rearrangement counted as non-productive. CDR3 was defined according to IMGT convention as the region running from the second conserved V-encoded cysteine to the conserved J-encoded phenylalanine. The earlier analysis of about 500 of the donors excluded sequences that lacked an unambiguous match to a single V gene segment. In an earlier analysis of approximately 500 of the donors, a V segment was called functional when productive rearrangements were above 56.7%, and segregating when the standard deviation between donors exceeded 5%. To diagnose cytomegalovirus status from the catalog of TCR beta chain sequences, a statistical classification framework was built. V and J gene assignment, in a later analysis, came from comparing TCR nucleotide sequences with IMGT/GENE-DB human TR gene sequences. The TCRdist pipeline was used in a later analysis to assign CDR3 sequences and most-parsimonious VDJ recombination scenarios. In a later analysis, every TCR beta chain was defined by the combination of its CDR3 amino acid sequence and its V-gene family, and reads without a unique V-gene family were dropped. A later analysis removed roughly 590 highly shared, low-generation-probability nucleotide sequences to deal with suspected cross-contamination and a sequencing artifact. For each public chain, a later analysis derived a clonal expansion index from normalized ranks of inferred template counts within each repertoire. Generation probabilities in a later analysis came from a VDJ recombination model fitted to out-of-frame rearrangements, and those results were checked against IGoR. A later analysis scored TCR-TCR, TCR-HLA and TCR-CMV co-occurrence with hypergeometric tests, applying a repertoire-size bias correction to TCR pairs. False discovery rates were estimated in a later analysis by permuting HLA or CMV assignments 20 times. In a later analysis, co-occurring TCRs were grouped using DBSCAN, and TCRdist sequence similarity was added for clustering within HLA-allele-positive subsets. Co-occurrence clustering excluded repertoires with fewer than 30,000 or more than 120,000 public chains, plus five with anomalous nucleotide sharing. TCRdb holds this immuneACCESS table with in-frame rearrangements only. Some clones are missing; in checked studies, unresolved V genes explain under half, and the rest has no known cause. The V and J calls and the clone size are those of that table, but D and trimming were determined from the DNA. Present in this sample are roughly 190,000 clones, approximately 67% of which were seen just once. About 2.9% of the sample belongs to the ten largest clones.

This clone was observed once. This clone's antigen is unknown. There are no base qualities to consult, and no much larger clone falls within one base. The receptor comes from a man aged 35 to 55 in good health and CMV-seronegative. Sequencing was carried out using PBMCs. The chain links TRBV4-1 with TRBJ2-5; 9 central nucleotides agree with TRBD1. The CDR3 amino acid sequence is: CASSQVPGQGSAQYF. At the DNA level, the sequence is TGCGCCAGCAGCCAAGTCCCGGGACAGGGATCGGCCCAGTACTTC.